A selection of T cell receptor beta chains follows, all from one sample in a study of T cell responses to AZD1222 COVID-19 vaccine. The repertoire was sequenced with immunoSEQ multiplex PCR; TCRdb's copy has only in-frame clones and lacks some. The profile shows about 140,000 clones, 90% of them singletons. This sample comprised peripheral blood, obtained on day 0 of AZD1222 vaccination. The source of these receptors is an adult in good health. The CDR3 runs from the conserved cysteine through the conserved F or W. D genes are given only for firm matches. Clone size is not always given. Where it is, it says once, few, many or a class for expanded clones.

d_call j_call clone_size v_call cdr3_aa cdr3_nt
TRBD1 TRBJ1-3 - TRBV5-4 CASSKPGFGQGSGNTIYF TGTGCCAGCAGCAAGCCAGGATTTGGACAGGGCTCTGGAAACACCATATATTTT
TRBD1 TRBJ2-7 - TRBV6-1 CASSEFRTGFDEQYF TGTGCCAGCAGTGAATTTAGGACAGGGTTCGACGAGCAGTACTTC
TRBD2 TRBJ2-7 - TRBV10-3 CAIKSGLAGVEQYF TGTGCCATCAAGTCCGGACTAGCGGGAGTCGAGCAGTACTTC
TRBD1 TRBJ1-2 - TRBV7-2 CASSPDRGRGYTF TGTGCCAGCAGCCCCGACAGGGGGCGCGGCTACACCTTC
TRBD2 TRBJ2-5 - TRBV18 CASSPSGGARETQYF TGTGCCAGCTCACCAAGCGGGGGGGCCAGAGAGACCCAGTACTTC
TRBD1 TRBJ1-2 - TRBV9 CASSTSGTGIGYTF TGTGCCAGCAGCACCTCCGGGACAGGGATCGGCTACACCTTC
- TRBJ2-6 once TRBV7-8 CASSFRTILASGANVLTF TGTGCCAGCAGCTTCCGGACGATTCTAGCCTCTGGGGCCAACGTCCTGACTTTC
- TRBJ2-7 few TRBV12-3/TRBV12-4 CASSTTPHEQYF TGTGCCAGCAGTACTACTCCCCACGAGCAGTACTTC
TRBD2 TRBJ2-3 - TRBV7-9 CASIQGAGVGDTQYF TGTGCCAGCATCCAAGGAGCGGGAGTCGGAGATACGCAGTATTTT
- TRBJ1-5 - TRBV3-1/TRBV3-2 CASSQDKGGHQPQHF TGTGCCAGCAGCCAAGATAAAGGGGGTCATCAGCCCCAGCATTTT
- TRBJ2-4 few TRBV19 CASSTPGTENIQYF TGTGCCAGTAGTACTCCCGGGACGGAAAACATTCAGTACTTC
TRBD1 TRBJ1-1 - TRBV27 CASSRITGGVGNTEAFF TGTGCCAGCAGTAGAATTACAGGGGGGGTAGGGAACACTGAAGCTTTCTTT
- TRBJ2-1 - TRBV15 CATSSLFWGSRSDEQFF TGTGCCACCAGCAGCCTCTTTTGGGGGAGCAGGTCGGATGAGCAGTTCTTC
- TRBJ1-3 - TRBV19 CASTPGHDRPSGNTIYF TGTGCCAGTACTCCGGGCCACGACAGGCCCTCTGGAAACACCATATATTTT
TRBD2 TRBJ2-5 once TRBV10-3 CAINSGSGETQYF TGTGCCATCAATAGCGGGAGTGGAGAGACCCAGTACTTC
- TRBJ2-1 - TRBV6-6 CASSYSGGEYNEQFF TGTGCCAGCAGTTACTCAGGGGGGGAATACAATGAGCAGTTCTTC
TRBD1 TRBJ2-4 - TRBV6-6 CASTLLTGGIQYF TGTGCCAGCACTTTACTAACAGGGGGCATTCAGTACTTC
- TRBJ2-5 - TRBV2 CASSEASGKGTQYF TGTGCCAGCAGTGAAGCGTCAGGGAAGGGGACCCAGTACTTC
- TRBJ1-1 - TRBV2 CASSEWTEAFF TGTGCCAGCAGTGAATGGACTGAAGCTTTCTTT
TRBD2 TRBJ2-5 - TRBV20-1 CSASEAGGLGETQYF TGCAGTGCTAGTGAAGCGGGGGGGTTGGGAGAGACCCAGTACTTC
TRBD2 TRBJ2-5 - TRBV15 CATSRDYGGGGETQYF TGTGCCACCAGCAGAGATTATGGCGGGGGAGGGGAGACCCAGTACTTC
- TRBJ1-2 - TRBV5-3 CARSFSGNYGYTF TGTGCCAGAAGCTTTTCGGGTAACTATGGCTACACCTTC
TRBD1 TRBJ1-1 - TRBV5-6 CASSARGPGTEAFF TGTGCCAGCAGCGCCAGGGGGCCTGGCACTGAAGCTTTCTTT
- TRBJ1-5 - TRBV7-9 CASSRTDQRQPQHF TGTGCCAGCAGCAGGACGGATCAACGGCAGCCCCAGCATTTT
- TRBJ2-7 - TRBV5-4 CASSYSSEQYF TGTGCCAGCTCCTATAGCAGCGAGCAGTACTTC
- TRBJ1-6 - TRBV7-3 CASSQARDSPLHF TGTGCCAGCAGCCAGGCCCGAGATTCACCCCTCCACTTT
- TRBJ2-7 - TRBV2 CASSVPGRGSSYEQYF TGTGCCAGCAGTGTACCTGGACGGGGAAGCTCCTACGAGCAGTACTTC
TRBD2 TRBJ2-7 - TRBV7-9 CASSGTSGSYEQYF TGTGCCAGCAGCGGGACTAGCGGGAGCTACGAGCAGTACTTC
- TRBJ1-5 - TRBV20-1 CSASGGLGGQPQHF TGCAGTGCTAGTGGCGGGTTAGGAGGACAGCCCCAGCATTTT
- TRBJ1-1 - TRBV4-1 CASSQVRGARSTEAFF TGCGCCAGCAGCCAAGTTCGGGGGGCGCGTAGCACTGAAGCTTTCTTT
- TRBJ2-7 once TRBV10-3 CAISEFYEQYF TGTGCCATCAGTGAGTTCTACGAGCAGTACTTC
- TRBJ2-3 - TRBV5-4 CASSLPGQRTDTQYF TGTGCCAGCAGCTTGCCGGGACAACGCACAGATACGCAGTATTTT
TRBD1 TRBJ2-7 - TRBV7-8 CASIKRGQGYYEQYF TGTGCCAGCATCAAGAGGGGACAGGGCTATTACGAGCAGTACTTC
- TRBJ2-3 once TRBV6-6 CASRLGPDTQYF TGTGCCAGCAGGCTAGGTCCAGATACGCAGTATTTT
TRBD2 TRBJ2-3 - TRBV6-2/TRBV6-3 CASSSRGRETDTQYF TGTGCCAGCAGTTCTCGCGGGAGGGAGACAGATACGCAGTATTTT
- TRBJ1-1 - TRBV11-3 CASSLDAFNTEAFF TGTGCCAGCAGCTTAGATGCGTTTAACACTGAAGCTTTCTTT
TRBD1 TRBJ2-3 - TRBV7-8 CASSFPTTGGGTDTQYF TGTGCCAGCAGCTTCCCAACGACAGGGGGCGGCACAGATACGCAGTATTTT
- TRBJ1-1 - TRBV5-1 CASSLAGRSTEAFF TGCGCCAGCAGCTTGGCGGGGCGAAGCACTGAAGCTTTCTTT
TRBD2 TRBJ2-4 - TRBV6-2/TRBV6-3 CASSHFLAGGLAKNIQYF TGTGCCAGCAGCCACTTCTTAGCGGGAGGGCTCGCCAAAAACATTCAGTACTTC
- TRBJ1-2 - TRBV6-5 CASSYGNKDGYTF TGTGCCAGCAGTTACGGGAATAAGGATGGCTACACCTTC
- TRBJ2-3 - TRBV6-5 CASKRGLTDTQYF TGTGCCAGCAAAAGGGGCCTCACAGATACGCAGTATTTT
- TRBJ1-6 - TRBV6-2/TRBV6-3 CASSSLTQDNSPLHF TGTGCCAGCAGTTCGTTAACTCAGGATAATTCACCCCTCCACTTT
- TRBJ2-2 - TRBV7-9 CASSPYTGELFF TGTGCCAGCAGCCCTTACACCGGGGAGCTGTTTTTT
TRBD1 TRBJ2-1 - TRBV2 CATIKDRASYNEQFF TGTGCCACGATAAAGGACAGGGCGTCCTACAATGAGCAGTTCTTC
- TRBJ2-6 - TRBV12-3/TRBV12-4 CASSSGWANVLTF TGTGCCAGCAGTTCGGGCTGGGCCAACGTCCTGACTTTC
TRBD1 TRBJ1-6 - TRBV7-8 CASSLGQGYNSPLHF TGTGCCAGCAGCTTAGGACAGGGGTATAATTCACCCCTCCACTTT